This T cell receptor beta chain was recorded in a study of T cell repertoires in ileal Crohn's disease. Study-level results: All patients with clonality above 26.8% had endoscopic recurrence.

CDR3 length: 14 amino acids. The V gene's germline CDR1 is SGHTA and CDR2 FQGNSA. Trimming at V came to 5 bases and at J to 8 bases, leaving 9 bases not matched to a gene. On this clone itself: What it binds is not known.

Roughly 470 nanograms of biopsy DNA per sample underwent TCRB immunosequencing. TCRdb keeps only in-frame clones here, not all; method: immunoSEQ multiplex PCR. The table lists some 10,000 clones, more than 75% of them singletons. This TCR was sampled from an adult with Crohn's disease. The genes are TRBV7-2 and TRBJ2-1, with 7 bases that match TRBD1. The sequenced material came from ileal tissue. CDR3 sequence reads: CASSPMTGRDEQFF. CDR3 bases: TGTGCCAGCAGCCCCATGACAGGGCGGGATGAGCAGTTCTTC.